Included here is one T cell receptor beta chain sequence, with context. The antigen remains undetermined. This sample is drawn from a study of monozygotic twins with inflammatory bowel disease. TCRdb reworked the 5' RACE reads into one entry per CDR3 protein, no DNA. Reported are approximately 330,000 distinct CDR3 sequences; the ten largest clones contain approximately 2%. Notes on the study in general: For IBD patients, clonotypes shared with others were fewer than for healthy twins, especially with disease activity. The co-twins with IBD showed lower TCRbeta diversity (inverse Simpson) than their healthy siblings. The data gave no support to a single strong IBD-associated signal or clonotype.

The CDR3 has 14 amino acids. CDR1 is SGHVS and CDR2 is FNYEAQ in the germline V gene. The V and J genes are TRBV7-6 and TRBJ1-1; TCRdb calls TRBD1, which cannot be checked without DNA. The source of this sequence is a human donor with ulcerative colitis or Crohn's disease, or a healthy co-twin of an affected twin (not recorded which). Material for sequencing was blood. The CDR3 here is CASRLGTTDPEAFF. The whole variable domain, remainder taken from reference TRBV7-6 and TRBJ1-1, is GAGVSQSPRYKVTKRGQDVALRCDPISGHVSLYWYRQALGQGPEFLTYFNYEAQQDKSGLPNDRFSAERPEGSISTLTIQRTEQRDSAMYRCASRLGTTDPEAFFGQGTRLTVV.